This T cell receptor beta chain was sequenced during a study of T-cell memory formation after mild COVID-19. Study in general: Largely, the TCR clusters proved donor specific.

TCRdb analysed the 5' RACE reads with MiXCR anew, one entry per CDR3 protein. The sample comprises more than 400,000 distinct CDR3 sequences, 18% of which are singletons, and roughly an eighth rests with the top ten. The CDR3 covers 13 residues. With 1 base removed from V and 7 bases from J, the gap between germline ends came to 8 bases. CDR1 is SSHAT and CDR2 is FNYEAQ in the germline V gene (reference sequence). Turning to this clonotype: Its antigen is undetermined.

General study points: Some clones that responded turned up in pre-infection memory, which suggests that cross-reactive memory joined in. Second-wave clones reaching peak frequency on day 37 lacked confirmed SARS-CoV-2 specificity.

The gene calls are TRBV7-7 and TRBJ2-1; TRBD1 or TRBD2 may be the D gene (5 bases each). The clonotype originates from an adult woman who had mild COVID-19 (a few samples of this study predate the infection). Cell type and time point are not known. Sequenced: PBMCs or a T cell subset sorted from them (not recorded which). CDR3 bases: TGTGCCAGCAGCTTAGAGAGGGGAAATGAGCAGTTCTTC. Its protein product is CASSLERGNEQFF. The whole variable domain, remainder taken from reference TRBV7-7 and TRBJ2-1, is GAGVSQSPRYKVTKRGQDVTLRCDPISSHATLYWYQQALGQGPEFLTYFNYEAQPDKSGLPSDRFSAERPEGSISTLTIQRTEQRDSAMYRCASSLERGNEQFFGPGTRLTVL.